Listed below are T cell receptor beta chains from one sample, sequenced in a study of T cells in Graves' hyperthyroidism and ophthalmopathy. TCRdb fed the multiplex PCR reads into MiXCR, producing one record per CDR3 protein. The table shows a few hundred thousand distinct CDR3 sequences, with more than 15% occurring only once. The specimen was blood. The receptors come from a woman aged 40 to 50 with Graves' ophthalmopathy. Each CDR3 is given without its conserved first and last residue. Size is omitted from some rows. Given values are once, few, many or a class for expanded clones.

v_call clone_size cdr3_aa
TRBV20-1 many SARLGTVNQPQH
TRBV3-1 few ASSQVTSNEQF
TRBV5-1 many ASMWQPMNTEAF
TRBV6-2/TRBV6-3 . ASTGRDPQETQY
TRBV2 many ASTPRGEHREQY
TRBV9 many ASSVGVGRESSNEQF
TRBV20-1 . SARDFATQGGGYT
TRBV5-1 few ASSPGGIASSYNSPLH
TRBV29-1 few SVRQGDGANVLT
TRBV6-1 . ASSPGQPDSPLH
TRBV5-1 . ASSEVPMLNTEAF
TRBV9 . ASSVSVLNTEAF
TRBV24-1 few ATSDSRQKNQPQH
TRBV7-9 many ATDSPTGYGYT
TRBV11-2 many ASSLYLPQRTLGTYEQY
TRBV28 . ASSLNIYGYT
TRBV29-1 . SVLMGSHGYT
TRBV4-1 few ASSLNFFGVDSYNSPLH
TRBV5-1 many ASSATAGNTEAF
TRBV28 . ASSPVWRRDEQF
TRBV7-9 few ASSSPGLHTGELF
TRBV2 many ASQPGGTEAF
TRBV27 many ASRTRDSQETQY
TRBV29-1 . SVEGWGKGTEAF
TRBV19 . ASNAVGGPYEQC
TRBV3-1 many ASSQGGGRVDTQY
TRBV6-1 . ASSEYPGGFGTGELF
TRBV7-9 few ASSSGLAASGELF
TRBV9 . ASSPHGDSSYEQY
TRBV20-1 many SAPPGGGDYGYT
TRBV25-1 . ASSRGAAETIY
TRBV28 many ASSFSGYSNQPQH
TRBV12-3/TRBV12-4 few ASSLGLLQETQY
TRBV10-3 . AISDQGRPNYGYT
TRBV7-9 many ASSTLTSGDEQF
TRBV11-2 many ASSLRVSYEQY
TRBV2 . ASIPTWMRNYGYT
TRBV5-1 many ASSLGLQGDEETQY
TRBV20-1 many SADGGSGAYGYT